The sequence of this TCR beta chain was determined in a study of cytomegalovirus exposure and HLA in healthy donors (TCRdb year 2017). At the level of the whole study: In an earlier analysis of several hundred of the donors, 276 Gb of sequence data and 90 million to 120 million unique TCR beta sequences from roughly 200 million T cells were reported. Approximately 310 gigabases of sequencing data and tens of millions of unique TCR sequences were included in an early release covering 550 to 650 HLA-typed donors. Among the roughly 430 genotyped donors, under 90% belonged to the genetic ancestry cluster associated with self-reported Caucasian donors. The aim of the study was to test whether cataloging public T cell receptors could identify signatures of past pathogen exposure. Using immunosequencing, the study profiled T cell repertoires from 500 to 800 subjects and related those repertoires to cytomegalovirus serostatus. In addition to the first cohort of 666 subjects, a separate validation cohort of 120 different subjects was used. The study combined high-throughput TCR immunosequencing, statistical association of individual TCRs with disease status, and machine learning to predict cytomegalovirus infection status. A later analysis re-examined previously published TCR beta repertoires from 500 to 700 donors and added high-resolution HLA genotyping to investigate patterns of TCR occurrence. In the later analysis, no new phenotypic data were used to find candidate immune exposures; instead, reliance was placed on TCR beta sequences and their occurrence across donors. In an earlier analysis of roughly 600 of the donors, high-throughput TCR beta sequencing was used to judge whether each TCR beta V gene segment behaved as functional or pseudogenic. Donor age, sex, ethnicity and CMV serostatus were compiled together with the repertoire data. In a later genetic analysis, genome-wide SNP genotypes for about three fifths of the roughly 670 donors were used, and that subset was treated as a discovery cohort. All discovery cohort repertoires had been generated on a single sequencing platform. Both class I and class II loci were covered by HLA typing, at four-digit resolution. The number of typed donors differed by locus: about 620-640 for A, B, C, DRB1 and DQB1; approximately 540 for DQA1; 606 for DPA1; and roughly 490 for DPB1. A handful of DR-DQ haplotypes were treated as single units for association and clustering because of strong linkage in the cohort. Among 300 to 450 genotyped donors of the cohort, an average of approximately 250,000 unique TCR beta nucleotide sequences were sequenced per donor, around 18% of them non-productive. Here is what the overall study found, with its caveats: A few of the identified cytomegalovirus-associated TCR beta chains were confirmed in vitro to be specific for cytomegalovirus antigens. Because counts were too low, under 20 rarely observed V segments, including chromosome 9 orphons, were left out of the earlier analysis of about 500 of the donors. An association between a missense DCLRE1C variant and V-gene and J-gene trimming of TCR beta chains was found in a later genetic analysis and replicated in an independent cohort. The presence/absence analyses assumed that sequencing depth was roughly uniform across donors, and that assumption may not be true. A group of highly shared sequence variants was considered likely to be a technical artifact of the sequencing pipeline. Because the 87-base-pair reads could not distinguish some IMGT-functional V segments, including TRBV6-2 and TRBV6-3, those segments were excluded. A later genetic analysis reported fewer N-insertions in productive TCRs among donors in an Asian-associated ancestry cluster than the roughly 650-donor mean. It was suggested by the authors that the approach could potentially be generalized to other disease states and immunological phenotypes. The classifier was reported to diagnose cytomegalovirus status with high specificity and sensitivity in both the original cohort and the validation cohort. In a later analysis, HLA-associated TCR beta chains showed more clonal expansion and lower generation probabilities than non-associated chains that were equally common. Only TCR beta chains were sequenced in this cohort, and the absence of alpha or paired-chain data limited detectable features. Most CMV-associated TCR beta chains appeared to be HLA-restricted in a later analysis, and the HLA associations seemed to be driven largely by CMV exposure. CMV serostatus was the only immune exposure information available for the cohort. Because HLA typing was unavailable for some donors at each locus, only the typed subset was used in association tests. A further reported finding was that TCR beta sequences accurately predicted the HLA-A and HLA-B alleles for most subjects in the first cohort. Most TCR sequences were observed very rarely across donors, whereas some public TCRs were present in many individuals. In a later analysis, several top co-occurrence clusters were reported to appear linked to parvovirus B19, influenza, CMV and Epstein-Barr virus. When HLA alleles, especially DR and DQ, strongly co-occurred, TCR associations were difficult to assign to individual alleles. In a later analysis, some 17,000 TCR beta sequences were associated with specific HLA alleles at a false discovery rate of 0.05. In an earlier analysis of some 550 of the donors, most TCR beta V segments were observed in productive rearrangements about 87% or about 30% of the time, broadly matching IMGT annotations. A total of roughly 160 TCR beta chains were listed by the study as associated with cytomegalovirus. In a later analysis, TCR association rates were found to vary across HLA loci, with the most associated TCRs seen for DRB1 alleles and the fewest for HLA-C alleles. Linkage disequilibrium might explain the correlated functional status among segregating V segments, but an unknown experimental factor could not be excluded.

The cohort was made up of approximately 700 healthy bone marrow donors. At the time of sampling, every cohort member was nominally healthy, though immune exposures that went unrecorded were likely present. The donor tested CMV seropositive, placing the donor among the approximately 290 seropositive members of the cohort. A peripheral blood sample was provided by each donor, and peripheral blood mononuclear cells were used for TCR beta sequencing. The Qiagen DNeasy Blood Extraction Kit was used to extract genomic DNA from the blood cell samples. CDR1 and CDR2 are read off the germline V gene as SQVTM and ANQGSEA. V is reduced by 4 bases and J by 4 bases, leaving a spacing of 17 bases between them. The CDR3, cysteine through phenylalanine, is 14 amino acids long. The read is trimmed to its CDR3 DNA, 42 bases read in frame from base 1. Libraries were built with the immunoSEQ multiplex PCR assay. For the multiplex PCR, a mixture combining 60 forward primers for TCR Vbeta segments and 13 reverse primers for TCR Jbeta segments was used. The CDR3 region of rearranged TCR beta genes was amplified from genomic DNA by a multiplex PCR assay. On the Illumina HiSeq System, the amplified TCR beta libraries were sequenced as 87-base-pair reads. In the source study's methods: Across the roughly 670 repertoires, a later analysis counted tens of millions of unique TCR beta chains, 9 million to 14 million of which were shared by at least two donors. Raw reads were error-corrected and collapsed into unique sequences with a nearest-neighbor algorithm that merged closely related sequences to remove PCR and sequencing errors. Alignment of CDR3 sequences to IMGT reference sequences was used to assign V, D and J gene segments. For a sequence to be retained, a match of at least six nucleotides to both a V gene segment and a J gene segment was required. A rearrangement counted as productive if the CDR3 had no stop codons and remained in frame with V and J, and every other rearrangement counted as non-productive. Following IMGT convention, CDR3 was defined as the stretch from the second conserved V-encoded cysteine to the conserved J-encoded phenylalanine. The earlier analysis of some 600 of the donors excluded sequences that lacked an unambiguous match to a single V gene segment. An earlier analysis of a few hundred of the donors classified V segments as functional when productive rearrangements were above 56.7% and as segregating when the standard deviation between donors was above 5%. A statistical classification framework was built for diagnosing cytomegalovirus status from the catalog of TCR beta chain sequences. A later analysis assigned V and J genes by comparing TCR nucleotide sequences with IMGT/GENE-DB human TR gene sequences. The TCRdist pipeline was used in a later analysis to assign CDR3 sequences and most-parsimonious VDJ recombination scenarios. A later analysis defined each TCR beta chain by its CDR3 amino acid sequence plus V-gene family, and excluded reads lacking a unique V-gene family. In a later analysis, 450 to 600 highly shared, low-generation-probability nucleotide sequences were removed to address suspected cross-contamination and a sequencing artifact. In a later analysis, a clonal expansion index was calculated for each public chain from normalized within-repertoire ranks of inferred template counts. In a later analysis, generation probabilities were computed using a VDJ recombination model fitted to out-of-frame rearrangements, and the results were checked against IGoR. A later analysis scored TCR-TCR, TCR-HLA and TCR-CMV co-occurrence with hypergeometric tests, applying a repertoire-size bias correction to TCR pairs. In a later analysis, false discovery rates were estimated by permuting HLA or CMV assignments 20 times. In a later analysis, co-occurring TCRs were grouped using DBSCAN, with TCRdist sequence similarity added in when clustering inside HLA-allele-positive subsets. Repertoires with fewer than 30,000 or more than 120,000 public chains, plus five repertoires with anomalous nucleotide sharing, were excluded from co-occurrence clustering. TCRdb retrieved this table from immuneACCESS and kept in-frame rearrangements only. Not all clones are present; in checked studies, unresolved V genes account for under half, and no reason is known for the remainder. That table furnishes V, J and clone size, whereas the DNA furnished D and trimming. The sample table records approximately 110,000 clones; around 80% of these occur just once. Over 8% of the sample lies in the top ten.

Turning to this clone: Its antigen specificity is not known. Per-nucleotide qualities are absent, and no much larger clonotype sits a single base away.

The receptor chain draws on TRBV29-1 and TRBJ2-7; a tentative D call is TRBD2 (7 bases match). Sequencing input: PBMCs. The TCR was taken from a man aged 35 to 55 in good health and CMV-seropositive. The DNA is as follows: TGCAGCGTTGGTCGGGGGGCCCAAAGTTACGAGCAGTACTTC. Protein translation: CSVGRGAQSYEQYF.